This record covers a single TCR beta chain. What it binds is not known. This sequence may be a read error, since a much larger clone differs from it by one base. The data are from a study of blood T cells in healthy people across ages. This CDR3 has 18 amino acids. Germline CDR1 SGHAT, CDR2 FQNNGV. Trimming removed 5 bases at V and 11 bases at J, with 33 bases between. Primers used in a second PCR of roughly 6 to 11 cycles were a sample-barcoded 5' primer and a J-beta primer mix. In TCRdb, the 5' RACE reads were re-called with MiXCR into one record per CDR3 protein. Of hundreds of thousands of distinct CDR3 sequences in the sample, around 26% were seen once. General study points: Long-lived and aged donors differed, with more naive CD4+ cells and higher diversity in the long-lived.

Source material: blood. The chain uses TRBV11-2 and TRBJ2-5, with D tentatively TRBD2 (6 bases). The TCR sequence derives from a woman older than 75 in good health. The CDR3 spells CASSLISGLRDTSNEQYF. For the CDR3, the DNA is TGTGCCAGCAGCCTAATTTCCGGCCTGCGGGATACAAGCAATGAGCAGTACTTC.